The clone carrying this TCR beta chain has only a few counts. Its antigen is unidentified. Gene labels here are mouse ones. The CDR3 extends 1 residue past the end of the read, so its final part is completed from the germline J gene. The data are from a study of tissue T cells after allogeneic stem cell transplantation. Profiled with immunoSEQ multiplex PCR; TCRdb holds only in-frame clones, not every one. The table records some 8,000 clones, roughly 38% of them present only once. Regarding the study as a whole: Some tissue clones might be persisting host cells; their alloreactivity or antigen specificity was not determined. Tissue-detected TCR repertoire was only partly captured by blood and spleen T cells.

In germline, CDR1 is KGHTA, CDR2 FQNQQP. The CDR3 is made up of 16 amino acids. Sample time point: mouse harvest day 14 after allogeneic transplant. Tail vein injection delivered 10^7 T-cell-depleted bone marrow cells and 10^6 splenic CD5+ T cells. The chain joins TRBV23 to TRBJ2-3; TRBD2 is taken as the D call from the table, unchecked against the DNA. The clonotype originates from a female BALB/c mouse given C57BL/6 T cells with graft-versus-host disease after an allogeneic hematopoietic cell transplant. Specimen: skin. CDR3: CSSSLTGVSSAETLYF. Partial CDR3 DNA: TGCTCCAGCAGCCTGACTGGGGTCTCTAGTGCAGAAACGCTGTAT.